The 25 T cell receptor beta chains below all came from one sample that was sequenced in a study of blood T cell repertoires in COVID-19. Here immunoSEQ multiplex PCR was the method, and the copy in TCRdb shows in-frame clones only, minus some. The sample lists about 400,000 clones, less than 90% seen once, with about 7.6% in the top ten. The specimen sequenced was peripheral blood. These receptors all come from a woman aged 55-70 years with COVID-19, enrolled during active disease.

In DNA, the CDR3 is TGCGCCAGCAGCCAGGGGCCGAACACTGAAGCTTTCTTT. This gives the protein CASSQGPNTEAFF. This chain links TRBV4-1 with TRBJ1-1; possibly TRBD1 for D (5 bases). Trimming pared 3 bases from V and 1 base from J, leaving 6 bases between. This CDR3 comprises 13 residues. Per germline, CDR1 MGHRA and CDR2 YSYEKL.

This chain's CDR3 is CASSLGRWGSEAFF. The DNA of the CDR3 is TGTGCCAGCAGCTTAGGGCGGTGGGGCTCTGAAGCTTTCTTT. The genes are TRBV7-9 and TRBJ1-1, with a tentative D call TRBD1 (5 bases). Germline CDR1 is SEHNR and CDR2 is FQNEAQ (reference sequence). Trimming removed 1 base at V and 6 bases at J, with 12 bases between. The CDR3 is made up of 14 amino acids.

This chain uses TRBV5-1 with TRBJ2-2; D possibly corresponds to TRBD1 (8 bases). Germline V gene data show CDR1 as SGHRS and CDR2 as YFSETQ. The CDR3 is made up of 16 amino acids. V lost 6 bases to trimming and J lost 5 bases, with 20 bases between them. The CDR3 spells CASTGGTGRGTGELFF. CDR3 DNA: TGCGCCAGCACCGGGGGGACAGGTCGGGGAACCGGGGAGCTGTTTTTT.

V gene TRBV5-3 combines with J gene TRBJ1-6, with D tentatively TRBD1 (5 bases). TRBV5-3 is placed among ORFs of uncertain function. CDR3 size: 16 residues. V shed 4 bases and J shed 5 bases, with 16 bases lying between them. The CDR3 DNA follows: TGTGCCAGAAGCCATCGAGGAGGGGTGGATAATTCACCCCTCCACTTT. The encoded protein is CARSHRGGVDNSPLHF.

CDR3 sequence reads: CASSQLEGAIYEQYF. In DNA, the CDR3 is TGCGCCAGCAGCCAGTTGGAGGGTGCTATTTACGAGCAGTACTTC. This chain links TRBV4-1 with TRBJ2-7, with D tentatively TRBD2 (6 bases). The CDR3 has 15 residues. The germline V gene encodes CDR1 MGHRA and CDR2 YSYEKL. V was pared by 3 bases and J by 4 bases, with 16 bases between.

This clone has only one observation. The chain employs TRBV5-1 and TRBJ2-7; 8 bases agree with TRBD1. Unmatched junction bases numbered 6, after V lost 4 bases and J lost 0 bases. The CDR3 is 15 residues long. Germline lookup yields CDR1 SGHRS and CDR2 YFSETQ. CDR3 bases: TGCGCCAGCAGCGGCACAGGGGGGCGCTCCTACGAGCAGTACTTC. This translates into CASSGTGGRSYEQYF.

The sample holds one count of this clone. The chain links TRBV10-3 to TRBJ2-7; D remains ambiguous. V shed 0 bases and J shed 4 bases, with 4 bases lying between them. The germline gives CDR1 ENHRY, CDR2 SYGVKD. The CDR3 consists of 12 residues. The CDR3 here is CAISESQYEQYF. The CDR3 nucleotides are TGTGCCATCAGTGAGTCGCAGTACGAGCAGTACTTC.

This chain connects TRBV2 to TRBJ1-2; TRBD1 is a possible D gene (5 bases). The CDR3 sequence is 13 residues long. From germline, CDR1 is SNHLY and CDR2 FYNNEI. The germline V and J ends were trimmed by 4 bases and 6 bases, with 12 bases remaining between them. This CDR3 reads CASSVGERNGYTF. CDR3 coding DNA: TGTGCCAGCAGTGTAGGGGAACGAAATGGCTACACCTTC.

The V gene is TRBV7-9, the J gene TRBJ2-1, with 10 bases matching TRBD2. CDR1 is SEHNR, CDR2 FQNEAQ, per germline (reference sequence). This CDR3 spans 15 amino acids. V shed 3 bases, J shed 2 bases, and the junction held 1 base outside the gene matches. CDR3 residues: CASSFTSGTYNEQFF. CDR3 in DNA: TGTGCCAGCAGCTTCACTAGCGGGACCTACAATGAGCAGTTCTTC.

This clone was picked up a small number of times. The sample contains more than one DNA sequence encoding this CDR3. The CDR3 DNA sequence: TGTGCCAGTAGTATTACAGGGGGCTCTGGAAACACCATATATTTT. Encoded protein: CASSITGGSGNTIYF. The chain uses TRBV19 and TRBJ1-3, with 8 bases that match TRBD1. V trimming: 3 bases; J trimming: 0 bases; junction bases outside the gene matches: 1. This CDR3 has 15 residues. Germline assignment: CDR1 LNHDA and CDR2 SQIVND (reference sequence). The variable domain in full, with the rest retrieved from reference TRBV19 and TRBJ1-3, is DGGITQSPKYLFRKEGQNVTLSCEQNLNHDAMYWYRQDPGQGLRLIYYSQIVNDFQKGDIAEGYSVSREKKESFPLTVTSAQKNPTAFYLCASSITGGSGNTIYFGEGSWLTVV.

The chain recombines TRBV7-6 with TRBJ2-3; 12 nucleotides line up with TRBD1. Germline V gene lookup returns CDR1 SGHVS and CDR2 FNYEAQ. The CDR3 is 16 amino acids. V dropped 5 bases and J dropped 4; count of bases not matched to a gene: 7. CDR3 nucleotide sequence: TGTGCCAGCAGCCAAGGGACAGGGGGCGCAGCAGATACGCAGTATTTT. Protein product: CASSQGTGGAADTQYF.

This chain joins TRBV3-1 (or the pseudogene TRBV3-2) and TRBJ2-3; 12 bases line up with TRBD2. The V and J ends lost 4 bases and 14 bases, in that order; junction bases with no gene match: 10. Per the germline V gene, CDR1 is LGHDT and CDR2 is YNNKEL (reference sequence). The CDR3 totals 14 residues. This chain's CDR3 is CASSPSSGGVLGYF. CDR3 coding DNA: TGTGCCAGCAGCCCTTCTAGCGGGGGGGTTTTAGGGTATTTT.

The genes are TRBV7-2 and TRBJ1-2; D is possibly TRBD1 (5 bases). Trimming took 4 bases from V and 6 from J, leaving 18 bases between them. The CDR3 contains 15 residues. Germline V CDR1 and CDR2: SGHTA, FQGNSA. The CDR3, as DNA: TGTGCCAGCAGCTGGATGGACCTCAAAGGGGATGGCTACACCTTC. Protein sequence: CASSWMDLKGDGYTF.

This CDR3 is CASSSSLGAGSTDTQYF. As DNA, the CDR3 is TGTGCCAGCAGCTCCAGCCTGGGGGCAGGGAGCACAGATACGCAGTATTTT. The chain links TRBV7-9 to TRBJ2-3; possibly TRBD1 for D (6 bases). V was shortened by 4 bases and J by 0 bases, with 17 bases between the two germline ends. The CDR3 is made up of 17 amino acids. Germline lookup yields CDR1 SEHNR and CDR2 FQNEAQ (reference sequence).

The CDR3 nucleotides are TGTGCCAGCAGCTTGGGACAGGGGTATAACTATGGCTACACCTTC. Amino acids: CASSLGQGYNYGYTF. The chain carries TRBV5-5 and TRBJ1-2; 8 positions match TRBD1. The CDR3 loop spans 15 amino acids. V gave up 0 bases and J gave up 1 base; unmatched junction bases: 2. The germline gives CDR1 SGHKS, CDR2 YYEKEE (reference sequence). Complete variable domain (other parts from reference TRBV5-5 and TRBJ1-2): DAGVTQSPTHLIKTRGQQVTLRCSPISGHKSVSWYQQVLGQGPQFIFQYYEKEERGRGNFPDRFSARQFPNYSSELNVNALLLGDSALYLCASSLGQGYNYGYTFGSGTRLTVV.

This clone came up a few times. The chain carries TRBV30 and TRBJ2-7, with a possible D match to TRBD1 (6 bases). The CDR3 consists of 12 residues. Trimming stripped 2 bases from V and 6 bases from J, with 11 bases between. Germline CDR1 is GTSNPN and CDR2 is SVGIG (reference sequence). The CDR3, as DNA: TGTGCCTGGAGTCTGGTGGGGGCCGAGCAGTACTTC. Its translation is CAWSLVGAEQYF.

In its sample, this clone was seen a few times. This sequence joins TRBV7-3 and TRBJ2-1; 12 bases agree with TRBD2. Germline V gene data show CDR1 as SGHTA and CDR2 as FQGTGA. Trimming cost V 3 bases and J 2 bases; bases outside gene matches: 2. The CDR3 has 16 amino acids. CDR3 nucleotides: TGTGCCAGCAGCTTGACTAGCGGGGGTGCCTACAATGAGCAGTTCTTC. Translating it yields CASSLTSGGAYNEQFF.

This chain joins TRBV11-2 and TRBJ2-3; 11 positions match TRBD2. The germline CDR1 and CDR2 sequences are SGHAT and FQNNGV. This CDR3 has 14 amino acids. Unmatched junction bases numbered 3, after V lost 4 bases and J lost 6 bases. The CDR3: CASSWGLAVDTQYF. The CDR3 nucleotides read TGTGCCAGCAGCTGGGGACTAGCGGTGGATACGCAGTATTTT.

This clone has just one count. The V gene is TRBV6-5, the J gene TRBJ1-5; 7 bases are shared with TRBD1. Germline CDR1 reads MNHEY; CDR2 reads SVGAGI. CDR3 size: 15 residues. Trimming took 6 bases from V and 2 from J; bases not matched to a gene: 7. In nucleotides, the CDR3 is TGTGCCAGCAGCCAGACAGGGCTCGGCAATCAGCCCCAGCATTTT. Protein product: CASSQTGLGNQPQHF.

V is TRBV10-3 and J is TRBJ1-2; D gene ambiguous. Germline CDR1 ENHRY, CDR2 SYGVKD. Trimming pared 8 bases from V and 4 bases from J, leaving 11 bases between. This CDR3 region has 12 residues. CDR3 in DNA: TGTGCCATCTCCGGCGAGGCCTATGGCTACACCTTC. This gives the protein CAISGEAYGYTF.

There are many counts of this clone. The rearrangement joins TRBV2 to TRBJ2-3; D remains unclear. There are 15 residues in the CDR3. Trimming removed 4 bases at V and 6 bases at J, with 17 bases between. The germline V gene has CDR1 SNHLY and CDR2 FYNNEI. CDR3 in DNA: TGTGCCAGCAGTGCGAGGTCCTTAGTCGGGGATACGCAGTATTTT. As protein: CASSARSLVGDTQYF.

This chain joins TRBV9 and TRBJ2-2; D is perhaps TRBD1 (6 bases). This CDR3 comprises 13 residues. V was trimmed by 3 bases and J by 8 bases, leaving 11 bases between them. The germline V gene has CDR1 SGDLS and CDR2 YYNGEE. The CDR3, as DNA: TGTGCCAGCAGCGCTCAGGGGACGGGGGAGCTGTTTTTT. Its translation is CASSAQGTGELFF. Variable domain in full (rest from reference TRBV9 and TRBJ2-2): DSGVTQTPKHLITATGQRVTLRCSPRSGDLSVYWYQQSLDQGLQFLIQYYNGEERAKGNILERFSAQQFPDLHSELNLSSLELGDSALYFCASSAQGTGELFFGEGSRLTVL.

The gene calls are TRBV6-1 and TRBJ1-1; no definite D call. The length of the CDR3 is 13 residues. Germline CDR1 reads MNHNS; CDR2 reads SASEGT. V shed 3 bases and J shed 5 bases, with 10 bases lying between them. The CDR3: CASSEKRGTEAFF. CDR3 in DNA: TGTGCCAGCAGTGAGAAGCGGGGTACTGAAGCTTTCTTT.

The chain joins TRBV21-1 to TRBJ1-1; the DNA was not used to check the table's D call, TRBD1. TRBV21-1 constitutes a pseudogene. The CDR3 length is 15 residues. The DNA for the CDR3 is TGTGCCAGCAGCCCCCGACAGGGCATGAACACTGAAGCTTTCTTT. Translated: CASSPRQGMNTEAFF.

This rearrangement joins TRBV3-1 (or the pseudogene TRBV3-2) to TRBJ2-1; the match to TRBD2 covers 12 bases. The trim removed 3 bases at V and 6 bases at J, leaving 12 bases unmatched. Per the germline V gene, CDR1 is LGHDT and CDR2 is YNNKEL (reference sequence). The CDR3 totals 18 residues. CDR3 sequence (DNA): TGTGCCAGCAGCCACGCGGGGCTAGCGGGGGGGTGGGGCAATGAGCAGTTCTTC. Its protein is CASSHAGLAGGWGNEQFF.